This T cell receptor (beta chain) was observed in a study of molecular identifiers for immune sequencing clone quantification (dated by TCRdb to the late 2010s). Study-level background: In a replicate experiment, RNA from 20,000 or 100,000 naive CD8 T cells was split into five aliquots, four of which were sequenced. This methods study used CD8 T cells to benchmark TCR RNA copy counting and molecular-identifier clustering-based TCR repertoire sequencing (MIDCIRS). Beyond this particular receptor, the publication reports: Highly expanded clone sizes could be underestimated because identical TCR molecules may share a barcode. When barcode sub-clustering was left out, chimeric consensus sequences inflated TCR diversity, with chimeras reaching as high as 47%. Around 2.9 recovered TCR RNA copies per cell were obtained by modeling, versus about 9 by digital PCR, implying a capture efficiency of approximately 30%. Even against a background of some 920,000 naive CD8 T cells, spiked-in Jurkat TCR RNA amounting to a single cell's worth was reported to be detectable. Clones above 20 RNA copies held over 98% of molecules in CMV-specific effector cells but under 1% in naive cells. The naive libraries included spiked-in Jurkat TCR RNA (over nine copies' worth), and this RNA is not part of the donor repertoire.

The CDR3 holds 14 amino acids from the cysteine to the phenylalanine. Only the CDR3 region is kept as DNA, spanning 42 bases read in frame from base 1. CDR1 and CDR2, per the germline V gene, are MDHEN and SYDVKM. V and J are trimmed by 6 bases and 4 bases, and the gene matches miss 9 bases of the junction. Libraries of naive CD8 T cells were built from anywhere between about 18,000 and 1,000,000 sorted cells, with 10%, 30% or 50% of the purified RNA used. Naive CD8 T cells were FACS-sorted as CD8+CD4-CCR7+CD45RA+ on a BD FACSAria II into RLT Plus buffer. To test detection sensitivity, Jurkat RNA equivalent to roughly nine TCR copies was spiked into samples of roughly 18,000-1,000,000 naive CD8 T cells. Enrichment of CD8 T cells was performed with RosetteSep CD8+ T Cell Enrichment Cocktail and Ficoll-Paque, after which ACK red cell lysis was carried out. Ten or more counts support this clonotype. Its antigen is currently not known. Per-base qualities were not stored, and no clone one base away is much larger.

The library was made by PCR. Sequenced using an Illumina HiSeq 4000. Bulk TCR libraries were made following a previously described method, with the TCR primers given in Table S5. The Qiagen AllPrep DNA/RNA kit was used to purify total RNA. Before analysis, reads from multiple sequencing runs of the same library were pooled. Turning to the authors' computational methods: Reads were retained only if their TCR constant sequence matched exactly, and those retained reads were trimmed to 150 nt and grouped according to their 12-nt molecular barcodes. Reads within each barcode group were sub-clustered using a 15% Levenshtein threshold, and quality-weighted consensus sequences were constructed for each RNA molecule. Non-functional sequences were filtered out, along with any lower-count sequence sitting one edit away from another sequence. On the basis of fitting two negative binomial distributions, barcode sub-clusters with fewer than 20% of the maximum read count were discarded. Clones were called with MiXCR by TCRdb after fastp trimmed the public reads at Q25, and only in-frame beta chains were retained. Every entry covers one CDR3 protein and lists the most common genes and DNA from its rows. The V and J calls reflect TCRdb's pipeline rather than the authors' work. A total of about 65,000 distinct CDR3 sequences appear in this sample, 15% to 20% of them only once. Clones ranked in the top ten supply approximately 1.4% of the sample.

This clonotype was obtained from a human donor in good health. Some libraries in this study had Jurkat cell RNA spiked in. The sequencing sample was made of naive CD8+ T cells from blood, with Jurkat cell RNA spiked in. The cell subset or site label corresponds to: FACS-sorted CD8+CD4-CCR7+CD45RA+ naive T cells. This receptor chain uses TRBV28 and TRBJ2-7; TRBD1 fits 7 bases in the junction. Here the CDR3 is given as CASRSGTVLYEQYF. The DNA sequence reads TGTGCCAGCAGATCGGGGACAGTCCTTTACGAGCAGTACTTC.